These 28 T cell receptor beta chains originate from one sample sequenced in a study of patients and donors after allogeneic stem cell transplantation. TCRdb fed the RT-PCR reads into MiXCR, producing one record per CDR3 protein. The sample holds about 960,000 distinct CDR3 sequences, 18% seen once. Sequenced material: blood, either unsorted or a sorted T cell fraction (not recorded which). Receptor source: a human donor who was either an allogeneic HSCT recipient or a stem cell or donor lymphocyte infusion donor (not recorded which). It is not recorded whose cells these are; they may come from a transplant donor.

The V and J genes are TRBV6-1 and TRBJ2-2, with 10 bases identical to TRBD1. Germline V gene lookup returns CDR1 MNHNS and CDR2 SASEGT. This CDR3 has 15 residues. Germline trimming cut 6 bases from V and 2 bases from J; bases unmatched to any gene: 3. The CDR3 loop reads CASRLTGGNTGELFF. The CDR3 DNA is TGTGCCAGCAGATTGACAGGGGGCAACACCGGGGAGCTGTTTTTT.

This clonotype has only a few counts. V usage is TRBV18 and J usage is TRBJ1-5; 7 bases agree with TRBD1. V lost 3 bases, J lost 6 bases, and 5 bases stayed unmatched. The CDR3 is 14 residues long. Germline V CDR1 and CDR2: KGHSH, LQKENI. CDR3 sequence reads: CASSPNDRAQPQHF. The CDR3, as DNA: TGTGCCAGCTCACCCAACGACAGGGCTCAGCCCCAGCATTTT.

CDR3 nucleotides: TGCAGCGTTGATATGGACAGCGAGACCCAGTACTTC. Translated, it gives CSVDMDSETQYF. The rearrangement uses TRBV29-1 and TRBJ2-5, with D possibly matching TRBD1 (6 bases). V was shortened by 3 bases and J by 5 bases, with 10 bases between the two germline ends. This CDR3 has 12 amino acids. Germline V gives CDR1 SQVTM, CDR2 ANQGSEA.

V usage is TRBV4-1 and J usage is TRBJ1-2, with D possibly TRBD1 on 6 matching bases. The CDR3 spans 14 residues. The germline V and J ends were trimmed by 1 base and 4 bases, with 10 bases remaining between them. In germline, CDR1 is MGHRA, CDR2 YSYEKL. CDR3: CASSQVGGRYGYTF. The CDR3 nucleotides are TGCGCCAGCAGCCAAGTTGGGGGCCGCTATGGCTACACCTTC.

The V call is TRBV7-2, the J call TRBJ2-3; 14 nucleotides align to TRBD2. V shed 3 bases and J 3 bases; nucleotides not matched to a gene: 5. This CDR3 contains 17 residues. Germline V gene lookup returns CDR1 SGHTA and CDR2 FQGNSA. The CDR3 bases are TGTGCCAGCAGCTTCGGACTAGCGGGGGGATTGACAGATACGCAGTATTTT. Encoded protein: CASSFGLAGGLTDTQYF.

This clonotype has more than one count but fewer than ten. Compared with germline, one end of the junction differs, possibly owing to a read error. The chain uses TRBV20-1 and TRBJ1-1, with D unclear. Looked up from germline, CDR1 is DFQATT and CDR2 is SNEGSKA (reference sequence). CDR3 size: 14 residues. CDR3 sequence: CSARGTDKNTEAFF. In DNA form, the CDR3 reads TGCAGTGCCAGAGGTACTGACAAGAACACTGAAGCTTTCTTT.

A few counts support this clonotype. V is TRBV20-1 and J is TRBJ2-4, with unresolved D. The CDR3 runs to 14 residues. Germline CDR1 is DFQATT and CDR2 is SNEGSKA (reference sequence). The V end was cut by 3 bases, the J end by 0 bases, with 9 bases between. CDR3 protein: CSARPGGAKNIQYF. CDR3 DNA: TGCAGTGCTAGGCCGGGCGGAGCCAAAAACATTCAGTACTTC.

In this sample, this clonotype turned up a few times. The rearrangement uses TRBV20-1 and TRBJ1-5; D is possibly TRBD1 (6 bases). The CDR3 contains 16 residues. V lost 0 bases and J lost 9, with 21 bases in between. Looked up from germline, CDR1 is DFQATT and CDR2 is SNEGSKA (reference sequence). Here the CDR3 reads CSARDRGGAPRGPQHF. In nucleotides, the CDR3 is TGCAGTGCTAGAGATCGAGGGGGGGCCCCCCGTGGGCCCCAGCATTTT.

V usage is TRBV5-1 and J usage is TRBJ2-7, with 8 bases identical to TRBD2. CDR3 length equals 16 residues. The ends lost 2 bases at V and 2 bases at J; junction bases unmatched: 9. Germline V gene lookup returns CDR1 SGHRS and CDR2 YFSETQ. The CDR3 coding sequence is TGCGCCAGCAGCTTAAGGCCTAGCGGGTCCACCTACGAGCAGTACTTC. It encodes CASSLRPSGSTYEQYF.

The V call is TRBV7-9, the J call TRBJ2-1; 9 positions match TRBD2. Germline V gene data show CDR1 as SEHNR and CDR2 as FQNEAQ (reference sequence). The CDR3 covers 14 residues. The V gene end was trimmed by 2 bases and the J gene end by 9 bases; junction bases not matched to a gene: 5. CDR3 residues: CASSLRTSVAEQFF. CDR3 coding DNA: TGTGCCAGCAGCTTAAGGACTAGCGTGGCTGAGCAGTTCTTC.

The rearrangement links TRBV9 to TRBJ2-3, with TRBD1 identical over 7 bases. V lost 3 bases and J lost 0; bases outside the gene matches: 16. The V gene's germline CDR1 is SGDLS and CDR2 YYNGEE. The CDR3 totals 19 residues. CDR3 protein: CASSASIQQGKKSTDTQYF. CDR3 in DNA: TGTGCCAGCAGCGCCTCAATACAACAGGGGAAGAAGAGCACAGATACGCAGTATTTT.

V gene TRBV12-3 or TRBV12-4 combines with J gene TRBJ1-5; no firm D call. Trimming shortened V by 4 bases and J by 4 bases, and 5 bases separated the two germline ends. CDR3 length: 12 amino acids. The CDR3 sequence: CASSWLNQPQHF. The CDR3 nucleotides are TGTGCCAGCAGTTGGCTTAATCAGCCCCAGCATTTT.

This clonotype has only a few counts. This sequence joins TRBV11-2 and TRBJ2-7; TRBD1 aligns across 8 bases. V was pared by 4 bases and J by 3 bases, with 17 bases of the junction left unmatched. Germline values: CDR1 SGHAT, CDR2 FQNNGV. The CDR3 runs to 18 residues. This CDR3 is CASSSGLPGTGPYYEQYF. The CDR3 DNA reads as TGTGCCAGCAGCTCAGGATTACCGGGGACAGGACCGTACTACGAGCAGTACTTC. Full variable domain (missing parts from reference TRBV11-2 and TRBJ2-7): EAGVAQSPRYKIIEKRQSVAFWCNPISGHATLYWYQQILGQGPKLLIQFQNNGVVDDSQLPKDRFSAERLKGVDSTLKIQPAKLEDSAVYLCASSSGLPGTGPYYEQYFGPGTRLTVT.

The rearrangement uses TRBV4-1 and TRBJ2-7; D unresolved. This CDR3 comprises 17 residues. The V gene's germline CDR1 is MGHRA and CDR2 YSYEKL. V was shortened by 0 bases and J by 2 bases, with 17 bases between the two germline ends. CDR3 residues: CASSQDTPDKYAYEQYF. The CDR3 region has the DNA TGCGCCAGCAGCCAAGATACACCCGACAAATACGCCTACGAGCAGTACTTC.

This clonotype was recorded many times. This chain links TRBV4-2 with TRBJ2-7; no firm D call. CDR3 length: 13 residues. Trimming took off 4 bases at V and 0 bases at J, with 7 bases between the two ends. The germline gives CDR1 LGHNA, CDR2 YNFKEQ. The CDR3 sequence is CASSPVGSYEQYF. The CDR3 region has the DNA TGTGCCAGCAGCCCAGTGGGCTCCTACGAGCAGTACTTC.

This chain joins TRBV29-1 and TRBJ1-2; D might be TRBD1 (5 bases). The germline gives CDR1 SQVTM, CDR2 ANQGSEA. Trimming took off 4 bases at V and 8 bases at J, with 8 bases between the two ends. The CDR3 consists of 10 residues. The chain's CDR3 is CSVVGDGYTF. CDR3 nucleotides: TGCAGCGTTGTGGGGGACGGCTACACCTTC.

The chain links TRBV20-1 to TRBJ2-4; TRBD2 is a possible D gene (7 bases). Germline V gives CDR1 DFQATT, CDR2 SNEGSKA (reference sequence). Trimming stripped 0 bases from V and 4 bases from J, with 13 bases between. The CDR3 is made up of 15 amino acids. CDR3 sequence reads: CSAREAGEGKNIQYF. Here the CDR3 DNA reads TGCAGTGCTAGAGAGGCAGGGGAGGGAAAAAACATTCAGTACTTC.

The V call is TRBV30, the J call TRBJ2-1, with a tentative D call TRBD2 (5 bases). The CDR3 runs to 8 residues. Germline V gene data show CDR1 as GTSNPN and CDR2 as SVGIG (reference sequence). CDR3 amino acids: CACGEQFF. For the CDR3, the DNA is TGTGCGTGCGGGGAGCAGTTCTTC.

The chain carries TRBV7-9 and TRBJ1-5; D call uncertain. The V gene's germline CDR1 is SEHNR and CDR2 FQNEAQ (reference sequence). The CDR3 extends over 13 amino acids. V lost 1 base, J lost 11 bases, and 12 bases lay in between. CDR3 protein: CASSLGAEYTQHF. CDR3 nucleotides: TGTGCCAGCAGCTTAGGAGCCGAATACACCCAGCATTTT.

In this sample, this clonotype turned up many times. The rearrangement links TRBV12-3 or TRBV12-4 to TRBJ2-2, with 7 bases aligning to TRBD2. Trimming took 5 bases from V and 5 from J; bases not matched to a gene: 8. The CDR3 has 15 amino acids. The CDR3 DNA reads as TGTGCCAGCAGTCGACCAGCGGGATCGACCGGGGAGCTGTTTTTT. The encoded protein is CASSRPAGSTGELFF.

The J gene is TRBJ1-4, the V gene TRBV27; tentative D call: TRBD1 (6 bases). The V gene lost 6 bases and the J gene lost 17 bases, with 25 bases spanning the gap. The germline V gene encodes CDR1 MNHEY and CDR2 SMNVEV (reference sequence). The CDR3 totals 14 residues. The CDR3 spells CASREIRLGGGLFF. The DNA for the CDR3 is TGTGCCAGCAGGGAGATTCGATTAGGGGGTGGTCTCTTTTTT.

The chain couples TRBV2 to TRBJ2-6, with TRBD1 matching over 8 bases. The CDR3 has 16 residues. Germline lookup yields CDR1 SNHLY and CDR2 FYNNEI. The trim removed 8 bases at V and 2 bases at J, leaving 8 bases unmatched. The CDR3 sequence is CASHGQGLPGANVLTF. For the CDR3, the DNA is TGTGCCAGCCACGGACAGGGTCTCCCTGGGGCCAACGTCCTGACTTTC.

The CDR3 sequence: CASSRRRTDTQYF. The CDR3 nucleotides read TGTGCCAGCAGCAGGAGGAGGACAGATACGCAGTATTTT. This chain uses TRBV6-1 with TRBJ2-3; weak D call: TRBD2 (5 bases). Germline lookup yields CDR1 MNHNS and CDR2 SASEGT. V gave up 6 bases and J gave up 3 bases, with 10 bases separating them. The CDR3 runs to 13 residues.

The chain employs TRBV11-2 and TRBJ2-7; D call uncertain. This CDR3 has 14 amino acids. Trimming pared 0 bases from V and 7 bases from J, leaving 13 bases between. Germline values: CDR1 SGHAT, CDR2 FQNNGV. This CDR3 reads CASSLEVQAGEQYF. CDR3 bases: TGTGCCAGCAGCTTAGAGGTCCAGGCCGGGGAGCAGTACTTC.

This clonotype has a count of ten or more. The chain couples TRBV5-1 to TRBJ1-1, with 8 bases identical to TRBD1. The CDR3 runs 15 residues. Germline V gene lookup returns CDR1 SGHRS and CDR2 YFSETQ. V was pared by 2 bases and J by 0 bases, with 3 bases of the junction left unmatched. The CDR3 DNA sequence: TGCGCCAGCAGCTTAGGGACAGGTCTGAACACTGAAGCTTTCTTT. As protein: CASSLGTGLNTEAFF.

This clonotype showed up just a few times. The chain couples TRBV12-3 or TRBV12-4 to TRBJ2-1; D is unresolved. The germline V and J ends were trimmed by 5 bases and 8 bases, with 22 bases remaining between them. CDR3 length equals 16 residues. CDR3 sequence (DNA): TGTGCCAGCAGTATCGGCCGGGCCCTAGAGTTGTATGAGCAGTTCTTC. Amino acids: CASSIGRALELYEQFF.

The CDR3 is CASSSLDRVGYTF. CDR3 DNA sequence: TGTGCCAGCAGCTCACTAGACAGGGTGGGCTACACCTTC. The V call is TRBV11-2, the J call TRBJ1-2; 7 bases map to TRBD1. Germline V gene sequence: CDR1 SGHAT, CDR2 FQNNGV. The CDR3 contains 13 residues. V lost 4 bases and J lost 8; bases outside the gene matches: 7.

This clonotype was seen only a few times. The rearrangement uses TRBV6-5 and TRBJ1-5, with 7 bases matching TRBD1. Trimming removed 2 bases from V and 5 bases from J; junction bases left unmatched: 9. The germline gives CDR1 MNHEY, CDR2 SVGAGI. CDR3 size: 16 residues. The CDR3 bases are TGTGCCAGCAGTTACGGAAGGGGACAGAGACATCAGCCCCAGCATTTT. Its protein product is CASSYGRGQRHQPQHF.